The clone carrying this T cell receptor beta chain was counted a few times. The antigen is undetermined. Given a much more abundant clone one base away, this may be a read error. Germline V gives CDR1 SGHRS, CDR2 YFSETQ. The CDR3 covers 18 residues. This sample is drawn from a study of T cells in Graves' hyperthyroidism and ophthalmopathy. Overall study findings and caveats: Blood held most thyroid clonotypes expanded above 0.001 frequency. Before onset, ophthalmopathy was predicted by the model a median roughly 6.8 months earlier.

Each person with ophthalmopathy scored at least 3 on the Clinical Activity Score, reached NOSPECS grade 4 or higher, and had been ill under 3 months. Thyroid ultrasound, orbital computed tomography, clinical symptoms, and serum thyroxine and TRAb underpinned diagnoses. RNA transcripts gave rise to amplified TCR beta CDR3 regions. First-round RT-PCR with HTBI primers amplified the TCR CDR3 region. Via MiXCR, TCRdb re-called the multiplex PCR reads, giving one row per CDR3 protein. The table records around 240,000 distinct CDR3 sequences, roughly 15% of them present only once. Sequencing was performed on blood. The source is a woman younger than 30 with Graves' ophthalmopathy. This chain uses TRBV5-1 with TRBJ2-1; the match to TRBD2 covers 15 bases. The CDR3 sequence is CVSSPRGLAGGLYNEQFF. As DNA, the CDR3 is TGCGTCAGTTCACCCCGGGGACTAGCGGGAGGACTATACAATGAGCAGTTCTTC.